This T cell receptor beta chain was obtained from a study of CD8 T cells in Susac syndrome (dated by TCRdb to between 2017 and 2020). About the study as a whole: Repertoire sequencing was used to test whether CD8+ T cell activation and differentiation in Susac syndrome was antigen driven. The study compared CD8+ T cell repertoire clonality among over ten healthy donors, roughly 14 Susac syndrome patients and 15 multiple sclerosis patients.

V drops 0 bases and J drops 4 bases, leaving 7 bases in between. CDR1 is given as ENHRY and CDR2 as SYGVKD, both from the germline V gene. Including the terminal cysteine and phenylalanine, the CDR3 comprises 14 residues. The kept DNA is CDR3 alone, 42 bases in frame from the first base. RNA was extracted with the RNeasy kit and about 0.45 to 1 ug was reverse transcribed using random hexamers. The immunoSEQ multiplex PCR assay, covering 54 Vbeta and 13 Jbeta segments, was used to amplify TCR beta CDR3 regions. Bias from PCR amplification was corrected by using a synthetic template baseline for primer optimization and for computational correction. Per the authors' processing: Reads were annotated to V, D and J genes per IMGT and analyzed with immunoSEQ Analyzer, keeping only productive sequences. Clonality was computed as one minus Shannon entropy normalized by log2 of the number of productive unique sequences. For each patient and control, public and private clones were evaluated among the 100 most prevalent clones. Clones were defined as Susac-specific when absent from the healthy and MS cohorts, from about 1,100 published viral clones and from other ImmuneACCESS disease sequences. The raw public data were reprocessed by TCRdb itself: fastp quality trimming at Q25, MiXCR clonotype calling, in-frame beta chains only. Rows merge per CDR3 protein into single entries with the most common DNA and genes. The V and J calls were determined by TCRdb, not by the authors. For this sample there are some 300,000 distinct CDR3 sequences; approximately 84% appear just once. About 0.11% of the sample rests with the top ten.

Peripheral blood CD8+ and CD4+ T cells from healthy donors, Susac syndrome patients and multiple sclerosis patients were profiled by high-throughput TCR beta sequencing. Treatment-naive patients with stable or active relapsing-remitting disease fulfilling revised McDonald criteria were used as multiple sclerosis controls. Bulk CD8+ and CD4+ T cells were purified by magnetic negative isolation, while CD8+ TEMRA cells were enriched using FACS. Blood was collected in EDTA tubes and processed within 24 hours, with PBMCs isolated through density gradient centrifugation. PBMCs destined for TCR sequencing were cryopreserved in liquid nitrogen and later thawed in a 37 °C water bath. The sorted or isolated CD4+, CD8+ and CD8+ TEMRA cells had a purity of 90% or higher. Points on this clonotype: It has no known antigen specificity. No per-base quality is available; no much larger clone lies one base away.

Summary of the overall study and its limitations: The study acknowledged that relatively few individuals were included in the TCR sequencing and HLA analysis.

The specimen was CD8+ T cells from PBMCs. The TCR originated in a human donor with multiple sclerosis. Recombination joined TRBV10-3 with TRBJ2-1, with an unclear D gene assignment. The CDR3 corresponds to CAISESKLYNEQFF. The DNA sequence is TGTGCCATCAGTGAGTCGAAACTGTACAATGAGCAGTTCTTC.